This record looks at one T cell receptor beta chain sequence and its context. Its antigen is unknown. For every donor, a draw yielded about 9.7 milliliters of peripheral blood. The V gene lost 5 bases and the J gene lost 7 bases, with 21 bases spanning the gap. Germline V gene data show CDR1 as KGHSH and CDR2 as LQKENI. CDR3 length: 15 residues. This entry belongs to a study of blood T cells in healthy people across ages. Study findings and constraints: What prevented conclusive comparison of naive and antigen-experienced cells was that PBMCs were unsorted.

The use of a sample-barcoded 5' primer and a J-beta primer mix characterized a second PCR of about 6 to 12 cycles. Each CDR3 protein gets one entry after TCRdb re-called the 5' RACE reads with MiXCR. The top ten clones hold 30% of a sample with hundreds of thousands of distinct CDR3 sequences, around 41% of them seen once. Sequencing was carried out using blood. The source of this sequence is an elderly man in good health. J is TRBJ2-7 and V is TRBV18; no clear D gene. DNA of the CDR3: TGTGCCAGCTCATCCGACAAAACTCATATTAATGAGCAGTACTTC. Residues: CASSSDKTHINEQYF. Using reference TRBV18 and TRBJ2-7 for the parts outside the CDR3, the full variable domain is NAGVMQNPRHLVRRRGQEARLRCSPMKGHSHVYWYRQLPEEGLKFMVYLQKENIIDESGMPKERFSAEFPKEGPSILRIQQVVRGDSAAYFCASSSDKTHINEQYFGPGTRLTVT.